Each of the 23 T cell receptor beta chains below was sequenced from the same sample in a study of T cell clonality in common variable immunodeficiency. Their recognized antigens are unknown. Measured with immunoSEQ multiplex PCR; TCRdb has only the in-frame clones, and not every one. The table records about 20,000 clones without singletons, the ten largest covering 2% to 3%. Study-wide results and limits: In common variable immunodeficiency, TCR beta chains reportedly carried fewer deletions and N-nucleotide insertions.

Material: peripheral blood mononuclear cells. The origin of the receptors is a human donor with common variable immunodeficiency.

This clone occurred a few times. The read ends 3 residues before the CDR3 terminus; that terminus is restored from the germline J gene. V usage is TRBV7-9 and J usage is TRBJ2-3; 10 nucleotides line up with TRBD2. With 3 bases clipped from V and 4 bases from J, the junction kept 4 bases outside the gene matches. Germline V gives CDR1 SEHNR, CDR2 FQNEAQ (reference sequence). The CDR3 totals 15 residues. Incomplete CDR3 DNA: TGTGCCAGCAGCTTCTCGGGACTAGCGTCAGATACG. Translating gives CASSFSGLASDT. The CDR3 as a whole reads CASSFSGLASDTQYF.

As to this clone: The read is 3 residues too short to cover the CDR3 end, so that end is filled in from the germline J gene. The J gene is TRBJ1-5, the V gene TRBV30, with 7 bases lining up with TRBD1. The V segment lost 2 bases and the J segment 2 bases; nucleotides outside the gene matches: 6. Germline CDR1 reads GTSNPN; CDR2 reads SVGIG (reference sequence). The CDR3 is 15 amino acids. Partial CDR3 DNA: TGTGCCTGGAGTCCAGGACAGGTAGGCAATCAGCCC. Translating it yields CAWSPGQVGNQP. The whole CDR3 protein reads CAWSPGQVGNQPQHF.

About this clone: The CDR3 end lies 3 residues beyond the end of the read and is filled in from the germline J gene. The V call is TRBV7-9, the J call TRBJ1-1; no firm D call. The CDR3 is made up of 11 amino acids. Per germline, CDR1 SEHNR and CDR2 FQNEAQ (reference sequence). The V end lost 5 bases, the J end lost 7 bases, and 8 bases lay between the germline ends. CDR3 DNA (partial): TGTGCCAGCAGCAGCCTTCATGAA. This codes for CASSSLHE. The whole CDR3 region reads CASSSLHEAFF.

This clone was counted a few times. Sequencing ends 3 residues short of the CDR3 end; the germline J gene provides the rest. This chain joins TRBV6-7 and TRBJ2-3; D gene unclear. TRBV6-7 is noted as an ORF with a role that remains uncertain. CDR3 size: 20 residues. The V and J ends lost 0 bases and 0 bases respectively, with 22 bases between them. CDR3 region: CASSYSKCPVIVFSTDTQYF. CDR3 DNA (partial): TGTGCCAGCAGTTACTCGAAGTGCCCGGTTATAGTTTTTAGCACAGATACG.

To note about this clone: The germline gene is not matched at one end of the junction; a read error may be the cause. The DNA ends 3 residues before the CDR3 does, and the rest of the CDR3 is filled in from the germline J gene. The chain carries TRBV7-2 and TRBJ2-7; D may be TRBD2 (6 bases). The V gene's germline CDR1 is SGHTA and CDR2 FQGNSA. The CDR3 is 15 residues long. CDR3 sequence: CACSLNGGSSYEQYF. Partial CDR3 DNA: TGTGCCTGCAGCTTAAATGGGGGGAGCTCCTACGAG.

This clone was seen more than once but under ten times. The read comes to an end 3 residues before the CDR3 does, leaving the germline J gene to fill in the end. The chain recombines TRBV7-9 with TRBJ1-1; D is uncertain. The V end lost 5 bases, the J end lost 1 base, and 11 bases lay between the germline ends. Germline CDR1 and CDR2: SEHNR and FQNEAQ (reference sequence). The CDR3 length is 14 residues. The CDR3 is CASSVGAGNTEAFF. The CDR3 DNA, read in part, is TGTGCCAGCAGCGTAGGCGCAGGGAACACTGAA.

This clone was counted a few times. From the germline J gene comes the end of the CDR3, since the read stops 3 residues before it. The chain recombines TRBV23-1 with TRBJ2-5; 9 bases match TRBD1. TRBV23-1 is an ORF, with its function uncertain. J gave up 6 bases and V 8 bases, and 19 bases lay outside the gene matches. The CDR3 covers 17 residues. CDR3 DNA, as far as it was read: TGCGCCAGCGGAAAAAAAAGAACAGGGGGCGCCGGAAAGACC. Protein sequence: CASGKKRTGGAGKT. From start to end, the CDR3 is CASGKKRTGGAGKTQYF.

This clone was found a few times. The read halts 3 residues ahead of the CDR3 end, with the missing end drawn from the germline J gene. The chain combines TRBV6-2 or TRBV6-3 with TRBJ1-1; perhaps TRBD1 as D (5 bases). This CDR3 region has 13 residues. Germline CDR1 is MNHEY and CDR2 is SVGEGT. Trimming stripped 6 bases from V and 5 bases from J, with 13 bases between. The CDR3 loop is CASRRGEKTEAFF. The covered CDR3 bases are TGTGCCAGCAGGAGAGGGGAGAAGACTGAA.

This clone was seen a few times. The CDR3 end lies 3 residues beyond the end of the read and is filled in from the germline J gene. V and J are TRBV7-9 and TRBJ2-3, with a weak D call TRBD1 (6 bases). Germline CDR1 SEHNR, CDR2 FQNEAQ (reference sequence). Trimming took 5 bases from V and 2 from J, leaving 14 bases between them. The CDR3 runs 15 residues. The chain's CDR3 is CASSNEGTLTDTQYF. Incomplete CDR3 DNA: TGTGCCAGCAGCAACGAGGGGACACTCACAGATACG.

This clone showed up many times. The read terminates 3 residues before the CDR3 end, so the remaining end is supplied by the germline J gene. The rearrangement uses TRBV20-1 and TRBJ1-6; D unresolved. The length of the CDR3 is 17 residues. Trimming took 6 bases from V and 7 from J, leaving 25 bases between them. In germline, CDR1 is DFQATT, CDR2 SNEGSKA (reference sequence). The CDR3 bases that were read are TGCAGTGCCAGATTTGAAGGGTCTCGGGGTTACAATTCACCC. It encodes CSARFEGSRGYNSP. The entire CDR3 protein is CSARFEGSRGYNSPLHF.

About this clone itself: The CDR3 end is not reached by the read, which stops 3 residues before it; the germline J gene fills it in. This sequence joins TRBV19 and TRBJ2-5; 9 bases agree with TRBD1. There are 13 residues in the CDR3. Germline CDR1 is LNHDA and CDR2 is SQIVND (reference sequence). Trimming cost V 6 bases and J 5 bases; bases outside gene matches: 4. Here the CDR3 reads CASSGTGRETQYF. CDR3 DNA, as far as it was read: TGTGCCAGTAGCGGGACAGGGCGCGAGACC.

This clone has more than one count but fewer than ten. With the read ending 3 residues before the CDR3 end, the germline J gene is used to fill in that end. The rearrangement joins TRBV19 to TRBJ2-5; D remains ambiguous. CDR1 is LNHDA, CDR2 SQIVND, per germline (reference sequence). Trimming left V 5 bases short and J 2 bases short, with 15 bases between. The CDR3 is 15 amino acids. CDR3 amino acids: CASSRRQGLQETQYF. The CDR3 DNA, read in part, is TGTGCCAGTAGTCGCCGGCAAGGGCTTCAAGAGACC.

About this clone itself: The read terminates 3 residues ahead of where the CDR3 ends, so the germline J gene completes it. This chain uses TRBV7-7 with TRBJ2-5, with D tentatively TRBD1 (5 bases). Trimming shortened V by 3 bases and J by 2 bases, and 19 bases separated the two germline ends. The length of the CDR3 is 17 residues. Germline V gives CDR1 SSHAT, CDR2 FNYEAQ (reference sequence). The CDR3 bases that were read are TGTGCCAGCAGCTTGAGTGGTCGGACACTAACTCAAGAGACC. This codes for CASSLSGRTLTQET. The CDR3 reads in full as CASSLSGRTLTQETQYF. Full variable domain (missing parts from reference TRBV7-7 and TRBJ2-5): GAGVSQSPRYKVTKRGQDVTLRCDPISSHATLYWYQQALGQGPEFLTYFNYEAQPDKSGLPSDRFSAERPEGSISTLTIQRTEQRDSAMYRCASSLSGRTLTQETQYFGPGTRLLVL.

This clone was seen more than once but under ten times. The CDR3 is cut off 3 residues early in the read; its end comes from the germline J gene. The chain has TRBV7-2 and TRBJ1-2; 7 bases fit TRBD1. There are 15 residues in the CDR3. CDR1 SGHTA and CDR2 FQGNSA come from the germline V gene. CDR3 region: CASSSDRNSYATYTF. The CDR3 DNA, read in part, is TGTGCCAGCAGCTCGGACAGGAACTCGTATGCGACC.

This clone was found a few times. The missing CDR3 end, 3 residues past where the read stops, is filled in from the germline J gene. The rearrangement uses TRBV7-9 and TRBJ2-2; 10 nucleotides match TRBD1. The CDR3 spans 13 residues. Trimming took 10 bases from V and 7 from J; bases not matched to a gene: 6. Germline V CDR1 and CDR2: SEHNR, FQNEAQ (reference sequence). The CDR3 bases that were read are TGTGCCATACAGACAGGGGGCAGCGGGGAG. Translating it yields CAIQTGGSGE. The whole CDR3 region reads CAIQTGGSGELFF. Filled out from reference TRBV7-9 and TRBJ2-2, the complete variable domain reads DTGVSQNPRHKITKRGQNVTFRCDPISEHNRLYWYRQTLGQGPEFLTYFQNEAQLEKSRLLSDRFSAERPKGSFSTLEIQRTEQGDSAMYLCAIQTGGSGELFFGEGSRLTVL.

Note on this clone: The CDR3 end lies 3 residues beyond the end of the read and is filled in from the germline J gene. V gene TRBV6-1 combines with J gene TRBJ2-2, with D tentatively TRBD2 (6 bases). From germline, CDR1 is MNHNS and CDR2 SASEGT. This CDR3 contains 15 residues. V was shortened by 4 bases and J by 6 bases, with 15 bases between the two germline ends. The CDR3 protein is CASSVGTGDAGELFF. The sequenced CDR3 bases are TGTGCCAGCAGTGTTGGGACTGGAGACGCCGGGGAG.

This clone was counted only a few times. The CDR3 is cut off 3 residues early in the read; its end comes from the germline J gene. The rearrangement links TRBV19 to TRBJ1-2; 9 bases are shared with TRBD1. The ends lost 4 bases at V and 3 bases at J; junction bases unmatched: 6. CDR1 is LNHDA, CDR2 SQIVND, per germline (reference sequence). The CDR3 runs 15 residues. CDR3 sequence reads: CASSTRQGGHYGYTF. Incomplete CDR3 DNA: TGTGCCAGTAGTACTCGACAGGGGGGTCACTATGGC.

This clone was seen a few times. The read falls 3 residues short of the CDR3 end, and the missing part is taken from the germline J gene. The rearrangement joins TRBV6-2 or TRBV6-3 to TRBJ2-2; 10 nucleotides align to TRBD1. CDR1 MNHEY and CDR2 SVGEGT come from the germline V gene. This CDR3 is built from 17 residues. V lost 6 bases to trimming and J lost 0 bases; unmatched junction nucleotides: 7. CDR3 DNA, as far as it was read: TGTGCCAGCAGCCCCGGGACAGGGGCCGCGAACACCGGGGAG. This encodes CASSPGTGAANTGE. In full, the CDR3 is CASSPGTGAANTGELFF.

The sample holds a few counts of this clone. The read is 3 residues too short to cover the CDR3 end, so that end is filled in from the germline J gene. V and J are TRBV19 and TRBJ1-1, with TRBD1 identical over 8 bases. The V and J ends lost 6 bases and 4 bases, in that order; junction bases with no gene match: 7. Germline-derived CDR1 and CDR2 are LNHDA and SQIVND (reference sequence). CDR3 length: 14 amino acids. CDR3 DNA, as far as it was read: TGTGCCAGTAGACTCGACAGGGGTGGCACTGAA. This encodes CASRLDRGGTE. The whole CDR3 protein is CASRLDRGGTEAFF.

Comment on this clone: The read finishes 3 residues shy of the CDR3 end, and the germline J gene is used to complete it. The rearrangement uses TRBV19 and TRBJ1-2; a possible D gene is TRBD1 (6 bases). The CDR3 runs 14 residues. Trimming took 6 bases from V and 4 from J, leaving 15 bases between them. Germline V lookup: CDR1 LNHDA, CDR2 SQIVND (reference sequence). CDR3: CASREQGDFYGYTF. Partial CDR3 DNA: TGTGCCAGTAGAGAACAGGGAGATTTCTATGGC.

Note on this clone: Sequencing ends 3 residues short of the CDR3 end; the germline J gene provides the rest. The chain employs TRBV19 and TRBJ2-1; tentatively, D is TRBD2 (6 bases). The CDR3 is 15 amino acids. The V end lost 3 bases, the J end lost 4 bases, and 13 bases lay between the germline ends. The V gene's germline CDR1 is LNHDA and CDR2 SQIVND (reference sequence). This chain's CDR3 is CASSMSSGLYNEQFF. The part of the CDR3 DNA that was read is TGTGCCAGTAGTATGTCCAGCGGGCTGTACAATGAG. Full variable domain (missing parts from reference TRBV19 and TRBJ2-1): DGGITQSPKYLFRKEGQNVTLSCEQNLNHDAMYWYRQDPGQGLRLIYYSQIVNDFQKGDIAEGYSVSREKKESFPLTVTSAQKNPTAFYLCASSMSSGLYNEQFFGPGTRLTVL.

About this clone itself: The sequence runs out 3 residues before the end of the CDR3; the remainder is reconstructed from the germline J gene. The chain links TRBV6-2 or TRBV6-3 to TRBJ2-3; D gene uncertain. This CDR3 contains 14 residues. Trimming shortened V by 1 base and J by 0 bases, and 5 bases separated the two germline ends. The germline V gene has CDR1 MNHEY and CDR2 SVGEGT. The sequenced part of the CDR3 DNA is TGTGCCAGCAGTTACTTATCTAGCACAGATACG. It codes for CASSYLSSTDT. The whole CDR3 region reads CASSYLSSTDTQYF.

This clone was seen a handful of times. The read ends 3 residues shy of where the CDR3 ends; the end is completed using the germline J gene. Other nucleotide sequences in the sample specify the same CDR3. The chain uses TRBV30 and TRBJ2-3; D remains unclear. This CDR3 is 14 amino acids long. Germline lookup yields CDR1 GTSNPN and CDR2 SVGIG (reference sequence). Trimming removed 0 bases from V and 8 bases from J, with 15 bases in between. This CDR3 is CAWSVLGDAATQYF. The sequenced part of the CDR3 DNA is TGTGCCTGGAGTGTTCTAGGAGACGCGGCTACG.